These T cell receptor beta chains were read from a single sample in a study of T cell responses to AZD1222 COVID-19 vaccine. Clones were sequenced by immunoSEQ multiplex PCR, and TCRdb holds only the in-frame ones, with some missing. The data contain roughly 170,000 clones, 85% to 95% of them singletons. The sample was peripheral blood, taken 28 days after the second AZD1222 dose. These receptors came from an adult who received the AZD1222 COVID-19 vaccine. The conserved cysteine and the conserved F or W are not part of the CDR3 here.

11 TRBV12-3/TRBV12-4 ASSPAREVEQF
11 TRBV2 ASSVDSGEKLF
9 TRBV6-6 ASSLDSPLH
12 TRBV11-3 ASSFRRAQETQY
13 TRBV9 ASSATSGVVGELF
13 TRBV5-1 ASSLRDWRVNEQF
10 TRBV21-1 ASSKDGAAGS
13 TRBV6-5 ASRKSVQGAGGAF
13 TRBV7-9 ASSLALTPYYGYT
12 TRBV7-9 ASSLGGVEETQY
13 TRBV28 ASSFYLRDRDGYT
13 TRBV13 ASSLRDRSNYGYT
16 TRBV27 ASSLFGSAGRGIHEQF
12 TRBV6-5 ASSSGTGREKLF
12 TRBV5-1 ASSAGRYSQPQH
13 TRBV28 ASLRAGAAGNTIY
9 TRBV29-1 SVVLGLEAF
12 TRBV9 ASGRPGENTEAF
12 TRBV12-5 ASGHQPLNQPQH
14 TRBV9 ASSPRAASTRYEQY
17 TRBV4-2 ASSQEPSSLAGGFYEQY
15 TRBV2 ASSRSFMGLSGNTIY
18 TRBV5-1 ASSLEGWGNLGPNTDTQY
12 TRBV19 ASSPQGAWEKLF
12 TRBV18 ASSPRGQTYEQY
10 TRBV12-3/TRBV12-4 ASRGRYEKLF
11 TRBV27 ASSSDWGSPLH
14 TRBV3-1/TRBV3-2 ASSQEGKQLNYGYT
10 TRBV12-3/TRBV12-4 ASSLLTLEAF
14 TRBV5-6 ASSLVATEGFNEQF
10 TRBV19 ASGATGNTIY
11 TRBV12-5 ASGRLARETQY
15 TRBV20-1 SASVPRVAGDTGELF
12 TRBV19 ASGDSRLENTIY
11 TRBV7-3 ASSSSENTEAF
13 TRBV19 ASSISGGVTGELF
14 TRBV19 ASRPLGTHKNTEAF
11 TRBV5-4 ASSADRNYGYT
13 TRBV25-1 ASSGTDFSGNTIY
13 TRBV30 AWSVVGQATDTQY
14 TRBV18 ASSPPGPGSYNEQF
11 TRBV7-8 ASSLDRSYEQY
12 TRBV10-3 AISGGQLNTEAF
12 TRBV5-1 ASSSLSRSLEAF
9 TRBV29-1 SVPLPDTQY
11 TRBV7-9 ASSSAGGDEQY
15 TRBV4-1 ASSQEIGDGTNEKLF